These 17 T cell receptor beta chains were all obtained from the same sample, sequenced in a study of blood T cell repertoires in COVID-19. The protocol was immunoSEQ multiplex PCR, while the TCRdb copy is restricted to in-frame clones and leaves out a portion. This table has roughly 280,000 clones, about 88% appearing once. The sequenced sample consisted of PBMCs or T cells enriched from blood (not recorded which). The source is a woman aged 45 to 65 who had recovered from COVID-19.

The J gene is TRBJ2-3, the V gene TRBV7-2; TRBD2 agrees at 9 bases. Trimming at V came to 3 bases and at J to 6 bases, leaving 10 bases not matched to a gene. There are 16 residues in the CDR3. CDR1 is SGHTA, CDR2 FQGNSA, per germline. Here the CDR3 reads CASSLAGGPSTDTQYF. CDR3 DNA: TGTGCCAGCAGCTTGGCGGGAGGGCCCTCGACCGATACGCAGTATTTT. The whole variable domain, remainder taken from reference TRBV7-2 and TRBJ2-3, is GAGVSQSPSNKVTEKGKDVELRCDPISGHTALYWYRQSLGQGLEFLIYFQGNSAPDKSGLPSDRFSAERTGGSVSTLTIQRTQQEDSAVYLCASSLAGGPSTDTQYFGPGTRLTVL.

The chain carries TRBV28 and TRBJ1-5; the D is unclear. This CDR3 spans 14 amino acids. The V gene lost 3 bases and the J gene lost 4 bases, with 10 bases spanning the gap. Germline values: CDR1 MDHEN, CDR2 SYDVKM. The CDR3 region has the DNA TGTGCCAGCAGTTTGATTAAGGAGAATCAGCCCCAGCATTTT. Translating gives CASSLIKENQPQHF.

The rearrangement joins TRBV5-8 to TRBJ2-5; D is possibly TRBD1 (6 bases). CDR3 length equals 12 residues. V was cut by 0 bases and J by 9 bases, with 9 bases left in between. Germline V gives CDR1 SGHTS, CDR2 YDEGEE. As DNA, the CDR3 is TGTGCCAGCAGCTTGGGGGGGCGGTCCCAGTACTTC. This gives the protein CASSLGGRSQYF.

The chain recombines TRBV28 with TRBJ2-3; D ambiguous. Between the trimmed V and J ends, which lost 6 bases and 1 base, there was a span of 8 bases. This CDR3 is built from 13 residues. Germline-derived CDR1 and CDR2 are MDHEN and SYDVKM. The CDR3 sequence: CASRLRGTDTQYF. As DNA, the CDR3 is TGTGCCAGCAGACTCCGCGGCACAGATACGCAGTATTTT.

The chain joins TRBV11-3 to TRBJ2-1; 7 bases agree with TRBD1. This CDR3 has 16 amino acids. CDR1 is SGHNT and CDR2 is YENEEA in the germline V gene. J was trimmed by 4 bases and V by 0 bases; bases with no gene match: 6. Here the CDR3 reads CASSLEGQERYNEQFF. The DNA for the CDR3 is TGTGCCAGCAGCTTAGAAGGACAGGAACGATACAATGAGCAGTTCTTC.

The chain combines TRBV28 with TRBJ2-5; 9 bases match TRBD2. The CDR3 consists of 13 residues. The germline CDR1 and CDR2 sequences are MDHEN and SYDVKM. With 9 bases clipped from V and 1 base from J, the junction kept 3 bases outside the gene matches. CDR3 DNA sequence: TGTGCCAGTAGCGGGAGTCCCCAAGAGACCCAGTACTTC. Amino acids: CASSGSPQETQYF.

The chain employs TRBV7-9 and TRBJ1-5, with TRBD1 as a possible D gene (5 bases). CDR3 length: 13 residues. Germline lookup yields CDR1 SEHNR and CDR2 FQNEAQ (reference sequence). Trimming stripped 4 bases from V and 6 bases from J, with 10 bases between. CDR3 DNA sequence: TGTGCCAGCAGCTCCGGGGGAGCTCAGCCCCAGCATTTT. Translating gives CASSSGGAQPQHF.

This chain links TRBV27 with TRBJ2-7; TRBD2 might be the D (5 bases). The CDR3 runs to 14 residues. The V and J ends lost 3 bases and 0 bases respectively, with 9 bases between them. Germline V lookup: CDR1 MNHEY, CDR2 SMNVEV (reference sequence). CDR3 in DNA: TGTGCCAGCAGTTTCCGGGGTTTCTCCTACGAGCAGTACTTC. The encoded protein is CASSFRGFSYEQYF.

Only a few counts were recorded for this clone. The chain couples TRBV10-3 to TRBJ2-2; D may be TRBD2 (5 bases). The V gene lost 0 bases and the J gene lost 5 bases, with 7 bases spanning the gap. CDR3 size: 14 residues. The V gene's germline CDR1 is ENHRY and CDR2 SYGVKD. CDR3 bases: TGTGCCATCAGTGAGTCCGGGATTACCGGGGAGCTGTTTTTT. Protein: CAISESGITGELFF.

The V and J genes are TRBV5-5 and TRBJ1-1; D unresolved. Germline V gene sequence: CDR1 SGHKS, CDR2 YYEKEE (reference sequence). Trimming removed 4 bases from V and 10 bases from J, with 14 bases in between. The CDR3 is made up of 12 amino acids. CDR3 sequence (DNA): TGTGCCAGCAGCCAACCGACGTCAGGAGCTTTCTTT. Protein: CASSQPTSGAFF.

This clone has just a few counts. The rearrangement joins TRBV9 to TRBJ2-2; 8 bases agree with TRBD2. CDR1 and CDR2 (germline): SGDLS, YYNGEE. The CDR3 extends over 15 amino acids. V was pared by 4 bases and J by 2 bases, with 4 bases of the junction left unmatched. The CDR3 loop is CASSHTSGNTGELFF. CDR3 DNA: TGTGCCAGCAGCCATACTAGCGGAAACACCGGGGAGCTGTTTTTT.

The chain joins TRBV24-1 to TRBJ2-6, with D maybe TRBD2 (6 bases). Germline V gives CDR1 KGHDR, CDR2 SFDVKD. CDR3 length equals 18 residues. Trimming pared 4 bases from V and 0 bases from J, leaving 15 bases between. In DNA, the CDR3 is TGTGCCACCAGTGAGCCGGGACTGTCCCCCTCTGGGGCCAACGTCCTGACTTTC. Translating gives CATSEPGLSPSGANVLTF.

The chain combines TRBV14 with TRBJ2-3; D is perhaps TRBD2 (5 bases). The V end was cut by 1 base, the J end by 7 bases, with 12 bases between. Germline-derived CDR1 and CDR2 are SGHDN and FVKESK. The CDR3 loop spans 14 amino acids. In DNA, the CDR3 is TGTGCCAGCAGCCAAGTTCGGGTGGACTATACGCAGTATTTT. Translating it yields CASSQVRVDYTQYF.

In nucleotides, the CDR3 is TGTGCCAGCAGTTTAAGCCCAACCGGAGATACGCAGTATTTT. The encoded protein is CASSLSPTGDTQYF. This chain joins TRBV28 and TRBJ2-3; D remains ambiguous. Germline V gene lookup returns CDR1 MDHEN and CDR2 SYDVKM. V was trimmed by 2 bases and J by 5 bases, leaving 11 bases between them. This CDR3 region has 14 residues.

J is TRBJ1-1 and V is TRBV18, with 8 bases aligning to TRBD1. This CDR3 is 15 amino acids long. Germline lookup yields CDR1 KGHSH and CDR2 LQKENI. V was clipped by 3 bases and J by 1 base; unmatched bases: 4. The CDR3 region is CASSPTGARNTEAFF. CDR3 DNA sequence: TGTGCCAGCTCACCGACAGGGGCGAGGAACACTGAAGCTTTCTTT.

Here the CDR3 reads CASSEYSGANVLTF. CDR3 DNA: TGTGCCAGCAGCGAGTACTCTGGGGCCAACGTCCTGACTTTC. V gene TRBV11-2 combines with J gene TRBJ2-6; no firm D call. Per germline, CDR1 SGHAT and CDR2 FQNNGV. The V gene lost 5 bases and the J gene lost 0 bases, with 5 bases spanning the gap. The CDR3 covers 14 residues.

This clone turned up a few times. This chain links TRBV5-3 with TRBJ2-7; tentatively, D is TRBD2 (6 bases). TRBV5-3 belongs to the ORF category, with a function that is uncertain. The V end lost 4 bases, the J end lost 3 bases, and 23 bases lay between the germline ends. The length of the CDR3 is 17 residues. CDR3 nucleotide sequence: TGTGCCAGAAGCGCCACCCTTCTAGCGCTCATGGGCTACGAGCAGTACTTC. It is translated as CARSATLLALMGYEQYF.